Presented here are 12 T cell receptor beta chains from one specimen sequenced in a study of blood T cells in healthy people across ages (dated by TCRdb to between 2014 and 2016). Library prep was done by 5' RACE. The sequencing machine was an Illumina HiSeq 2500. A second PCR of roughly 7 to 11 cycles was performed with a sample-barcoded 5' primer and a J-beta primer mix. TCRdb ran its own pipeline on the public reads, namely fastp trimming at Q25 and MiXCR clone calling, and kept in-frame beta chains. Under each unique CDR3 protein, matching rows form one entry showing the most common genes and DNA. The sample records just under 900,000 distinct CDR3 sequences, around 28% of which are singletons. Of the sample, roughly 17% is held by the ten largest clones. The sample was blood. These receptors all stem from a woman of 80 years or more in good health.

This clonotype was seen a single time. The J gene is TRBJ2-6, the V gene TRBV4-3; a possible D gene is TRBD2 (6 bases). This CDR3 spans 18 amino acids. In germline, CDR1 is LGHNA, CDR2 YSLEER. Trimming took off 0 bases at V and 0 bases at J, with 12 bases between the two ends. The CDR3 protein is CASSQDAGKSSGANVLTF. The CDR3 nucleotides are TGCGCCAGCAGCCAAGACGCGGGGAAAAGCTCTGGGGCCAACGTCCTGACTTTC.

In this sample, this clonotype turned up once. The chain has TRBV15 and TRBJ2-7, with TRBD1 matching over 9 bases. V lost 4 bases and J lost 2; bases outside the gene matches: 9. The CDR3 contains 16 residues. CDR1 and CDR2 (germline): LNHNV, YYDKDF (reference sequence). CDR3 nucleotides: TGTGCCACCAGCACCCAATCCGGGACAGGGACCTACGAGCAGTACTTC. It yields the protein CATSTQSGTGTYEQYF.

The chain recombines TRBV6-1 with TRBJ1-2; 7 nucleotides agree with TRBD1. CDR1 is MNHNS, CDR2 SASEGT, per germline. The CDR3 sequence is 14 residues long. CDR3 nucleotides: TGTTCAGCTATGAGGGACCGGGACAGACATGGCTACACCTTC. This encodes CSAMRDRDRHGYTF.

This clonotype was counted ten times or more. V usage is TRBV5-1 and J usage is TRBJ2-1; D is unclear. CDR1 and CDR2 from the germline V gene are SGHRS and YFSETQ. Deletions cut 2 bases from V and 5 bases from J, with 11 bases between. The CDR3 is made up of 14 amino acids. CDR3 DNA sequence: TGCGCCAGCAGCTTAATCCAGGTAAACAATGAGCAGTTCTTC. It codes for CASSLIQVNNEQFF.

This clonotype was seen many times. The rearrangement joins TRBV7-2 to TRBJ2-5; the match to TRBD2 covers 7 bases. V dropped 7 bases and J dropped 4; count of bases not matched to a gene: 9. Germline CDR1 is SGHTA and CDR2 is FQGNSA. There are 14 residues in the CDR3. CDR3 sequence: CASTKLGGRETQYF. The CDR3 DNA sequence: TGTGCCAGCACCAAACTCGGGGGGAGAGAGACCCAGTACTTC. Drawing the rest from reference TRBV7-2 and TRBJ2-5, the complete variable domain is GAGVSQSPSNKVTEKGKDVELRCDPISGHTALYWYRQSLGQGLEFLIYFQGNSAPDKSGLPSDRFSAERTGGSVSTLTIQRTQQEDSAVYLCASTKLGGRETQYFGPGTRLLVL.

The CDR3 protein is CSAGQVEETQYF. DNA for the CDR3: TGCAGCGCCGGACAGGTCGAGGAGACCCAGTACTTC. J is TRBJ2-5 and V is TRBV29-1, with TRBD1 matching over 7 bases. V lost 7 bases, J lost 5 bases, and 7 bases stayed unmatched. The CDR3 is made up of 12 amino acids. The germline V gene encodes CDR1 SQVTM and CDR2 ANQGSEA.

The rearrangement joins TRBV29-1 to TRBJ2-5; TRBD1 might be the D (6 bases). The J call may be faulty, since TRBJ2-7 better matches the DNA end. The CDR3 covers 13 residues. Germline loops: CDR1 SQVTM, CDR2 ANQGSEA. The CDR3 coding sequence is TGCAGCGTGGGACACACGGGCGAATACGAGCAGTACTTC. Protein product: CSVGHTGEYEQYF.

Regarding this clonotype: A read error may account for a junction end that differs from germline. CDR3: CAGRVRLAGETRYF. In DNA form, the CDR3 reads TGTGCCGGCCGCGTTCGGTTAGCAGGGGAGACCCGGTACTTC. The gene calls are TRBV7-8 and TRBJ2-5; tentative D call: TRBD1 (6 bases). The germline V gene encodes CDR1 SGHVS and CDR2 FQNEAQ. CDR3 length: 14 residues.

As for this clonotype: Possible read error: a much larger clone is one base away. The chain combines TRBV7-9 with TRBJ2-3; 7 nucleotides match TRBD1. CDR1 is SEHNR, CDR2 FQNEAQ, per germline (reference sequence). The CDR3 totals 15 residues. V lost 5 bases and J lost 7; bases outside the gene matches: 12. This CDR3 is CASSRVGQVLNTQYF. For the CDR3, the DNA is TGTGCCAGCAGCCGCGTTGGACAGGTCTTGAATACGCAGTATTTT.

The V and J genes are TRBV10-2 and TRBJ1-2; no clear D. The CDR3 extends over 16 amino acids. V was shortened by 5 bases and J by 6 bases, with 22 bases between the two germline ends. Germline V gene lookup returns CDR1 WSHSY and CDR2 SAAADI. Here the CDR3 reads CASSSLRPTPLDGYTF. CDR3 DNA sequence: TGCGCCAGCAGTAGTTTGAGACCTACACCTTTAGATGGCTACACCTTC.

This clonotype came up a few times. V gene TRBV20-1 combines with J gene TRBJ2-5, with D possibly being TRBD1 or TRBD2 (5 bases each). The V gene lost 6 bases and the J gene lost 11 bases, with 13 bases spanning the gap. Germline CDR1 DFQATT, CDR2 SNEGSKA (reference sequence). This CDR3 region has 10 residues. The CDR3 nucleotides are TGCAGTGCGACGGGACGAGAGCAGTACTTC. Amino acid sequence: CSATGREQYF.

The sample holds many counts of this clonotype. This sequence joins TRBV30 and TRBJ1-2, with D possibly matching TRBD1 (6 bases). Trimming took 1 base from V and 2 from J, leaving 11 bases between them. The CDR3 loop spans 14 amino acids. CDR1 and CDR2 from the germline V gene are GTSNPN and SVGIG (reference sequence). The CDR3 region has the DNA TGTGCCTGGAGTGGAGAGACAGGCAACTATGGCTACACCTTC. This gives the protein CAWSGETGNYGYTF.